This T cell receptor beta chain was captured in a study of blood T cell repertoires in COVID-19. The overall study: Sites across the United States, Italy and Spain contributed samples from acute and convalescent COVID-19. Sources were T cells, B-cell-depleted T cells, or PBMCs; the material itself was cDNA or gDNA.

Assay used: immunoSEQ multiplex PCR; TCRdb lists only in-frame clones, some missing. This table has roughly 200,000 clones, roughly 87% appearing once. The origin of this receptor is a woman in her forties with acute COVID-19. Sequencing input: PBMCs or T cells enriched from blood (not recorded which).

CDR3 in DNA: TGTGCCAGCAGTTTGTCTCCACCACAGGGCTACGAGCAGTACTTC. Its translation: CASSLSPPQGYEQYF. The rearrangement links TRBV28 to TRBJ2-7; the D gene is possibly TRBD1 (6 bases). Between the trimmed V and J ends, which lost 3 bases and 3 bases, there was a span of 15 bases. The CDR3 has 15 residues. Per the germline V gene, CDR1 is MDHEN and CDR2 is SYDVKM.